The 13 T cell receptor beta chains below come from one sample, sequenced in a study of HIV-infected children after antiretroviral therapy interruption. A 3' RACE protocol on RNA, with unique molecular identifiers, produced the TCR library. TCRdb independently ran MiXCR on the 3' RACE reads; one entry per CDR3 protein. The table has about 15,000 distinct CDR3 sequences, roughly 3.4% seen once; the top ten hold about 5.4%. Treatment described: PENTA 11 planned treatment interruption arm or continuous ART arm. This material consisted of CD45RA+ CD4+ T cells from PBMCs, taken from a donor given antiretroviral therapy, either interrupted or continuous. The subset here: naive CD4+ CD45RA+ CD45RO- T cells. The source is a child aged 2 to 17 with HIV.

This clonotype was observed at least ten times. The CDR3 region is CASSPGQGRGSNQPQHF. CDR3 sequence (DNA): TGTGCCAGCAGTCCGGGACAGGGGAGGGGGAGCAATCAGCCCCAGCATTTT. The V call is TRBV27, the J call TRBJ1-5; 10 bases fit TRBD1. CDR1 is MNHEY, CDR2 SMNVEV, per germline (reference sequence). The junction had 8 bases not matched to a gene; V was cut back by 5 bases and J by 1 base. This CDR3 has 17 residues.

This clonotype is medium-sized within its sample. The CDR3 coding sequence is TGTGCCAGCAAGAAAACCCCCGGGACAGGGTCGGAGACCCAGTACTTC. It specifies CASKKTPGTGSETQYF. This chain links TRBV6-2 or TRBV6-3 with TRBJ2-5; 9 nucleotides line up with TRBD1. The CDR3 has 16 residues. Trimming removed 7 bases from V and 5 bases from J; junction bases left unmatched: 14. Germline CDR1 is MNHEY and CDR2 is SVGEGT.

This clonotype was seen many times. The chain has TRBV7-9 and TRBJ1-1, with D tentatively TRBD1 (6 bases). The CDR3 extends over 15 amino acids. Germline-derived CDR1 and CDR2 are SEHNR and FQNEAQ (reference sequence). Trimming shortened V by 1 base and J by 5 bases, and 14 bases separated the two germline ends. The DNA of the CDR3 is TGTGCCAGCAGCTTAGTAGTTCAGGGGAGTACTGAAGCTTTCTTT. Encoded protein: CASSLVVQGSTEAFF.

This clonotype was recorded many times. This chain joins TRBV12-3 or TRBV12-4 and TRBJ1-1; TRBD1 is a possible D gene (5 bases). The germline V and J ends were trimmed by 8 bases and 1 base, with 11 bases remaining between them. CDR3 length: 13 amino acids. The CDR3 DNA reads TGTGCCAGCCGCGGACAAAGGAACACTGAAGCTTTCTTT. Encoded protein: CASRGQRNTEAFF.

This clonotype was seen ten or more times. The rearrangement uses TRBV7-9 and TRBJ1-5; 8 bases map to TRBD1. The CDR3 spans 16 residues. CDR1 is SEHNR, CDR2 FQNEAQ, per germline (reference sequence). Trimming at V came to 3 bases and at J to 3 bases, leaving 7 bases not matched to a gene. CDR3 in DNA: TGTGCCAGCAGCTTCAATAGGACAGGGATCAATCAGCCCCAGCATTTT. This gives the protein CASSFNRTGINQPQHF.

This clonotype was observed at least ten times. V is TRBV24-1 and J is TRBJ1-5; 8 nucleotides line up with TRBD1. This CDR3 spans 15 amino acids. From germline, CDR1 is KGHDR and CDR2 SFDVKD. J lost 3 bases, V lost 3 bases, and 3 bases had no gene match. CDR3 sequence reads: CATSDGDRFNQPQHF. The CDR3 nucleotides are TGTGCCACCAGTGATGGGGACAGGTTCAATCAGCCCCAGCATTTT.

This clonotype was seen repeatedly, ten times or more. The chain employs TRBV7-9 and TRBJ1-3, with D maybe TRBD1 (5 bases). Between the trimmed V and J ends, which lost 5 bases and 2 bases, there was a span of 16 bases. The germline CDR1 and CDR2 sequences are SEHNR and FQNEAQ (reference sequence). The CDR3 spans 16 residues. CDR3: CASSQWDSLAGNTIYF. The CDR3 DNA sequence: TGTGCCAGCAGCCAGTGGGACTCCCTGGCTGGAAACACCATATATTTT.

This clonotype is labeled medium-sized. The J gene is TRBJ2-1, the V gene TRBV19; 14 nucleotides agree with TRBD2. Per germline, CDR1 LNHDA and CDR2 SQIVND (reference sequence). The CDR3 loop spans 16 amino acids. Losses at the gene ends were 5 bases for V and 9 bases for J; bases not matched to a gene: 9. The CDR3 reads CASSALGLAGDSEQFF. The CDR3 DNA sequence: TGTGCCAGTAGTGCCTTGGGACTAGCGGGAGATTCTGAGCAGTTCTTC. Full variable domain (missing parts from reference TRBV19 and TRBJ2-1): DGGITQSPKYLFRKEGQNVTLSCEQNLNHDAMYWYRQDPGQGLRLIYYSQIVNDFQKGDIAEGYSVSREKKESFPLTVTSAQKNPTAFYLCASSALGLAGDSEQFFGPGTRLTVL.

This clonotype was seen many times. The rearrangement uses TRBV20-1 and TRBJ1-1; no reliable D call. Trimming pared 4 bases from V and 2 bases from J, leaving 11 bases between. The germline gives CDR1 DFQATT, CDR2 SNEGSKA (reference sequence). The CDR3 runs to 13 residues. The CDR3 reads CSAKGSLNTEAFF. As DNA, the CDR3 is TGCAGTGCTAAAGGGTCCTTAAACACTGAAGCTTTCTTT.

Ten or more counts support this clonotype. The CDR3 loop reads CSARGLAEPQETQYF. The DNA for the CDR3 is TGCAGTGCTAGAGGACTAGCGGAGCCCCAAGAGACCCAGTACTTC. The V call is TRBV20-1, the J call TRBJ2-5; TRBD2 matches 9 bases. The CDR3 extends over 15 amino acids. Germline-derived CDR1 and CDR2 are DFQATT and SNEGSKA (reference sequence). J gave up 1 base and V 1 base, and 4 bases lay outside the gene matches.

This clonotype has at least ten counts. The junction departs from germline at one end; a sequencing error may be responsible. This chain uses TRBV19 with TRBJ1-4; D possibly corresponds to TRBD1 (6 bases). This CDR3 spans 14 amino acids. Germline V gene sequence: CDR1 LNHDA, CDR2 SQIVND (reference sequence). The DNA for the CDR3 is TGTGCCAGCAGTAAGGGGGTTTCCAACGAAAGATTATTTTTC. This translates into CASSKGVSNERLFF.

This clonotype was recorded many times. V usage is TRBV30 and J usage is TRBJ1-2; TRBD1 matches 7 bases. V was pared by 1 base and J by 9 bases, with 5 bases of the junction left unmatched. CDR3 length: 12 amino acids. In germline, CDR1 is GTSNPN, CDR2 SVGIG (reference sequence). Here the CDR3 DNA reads TGTGCCTGGAGTGAACAGGGGATTAGCTACACCTTC. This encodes CAWSEQGISYTF.

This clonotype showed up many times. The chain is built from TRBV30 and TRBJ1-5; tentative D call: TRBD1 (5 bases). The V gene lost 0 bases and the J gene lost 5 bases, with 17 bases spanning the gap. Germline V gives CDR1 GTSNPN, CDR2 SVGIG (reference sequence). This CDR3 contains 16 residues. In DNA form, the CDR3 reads TGTGCCTGGAGTGTCCGAGGGACCTCCGGGGATCAGCCCCAGCATTTT. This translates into CAWSVRGTSGDQPQHF.